The 3 T cell receptor beta chains below all came from one sample that was sequenced in a study of early T cells in non-severe SARS-CoV-2 infection. Each CDR3 protein gets one entry after TCRdb re-called the 5' RACE reads with MiXCR. The repertoire holds about 18,000 distinct CDR3 sequences, with approximately 6.1% as singletons. The material sequenced was whole blood. These receptors were obtained from an adult who was a healthcare worker with PCR-confirmed SARS-CoV-2 infection or an uninfected control (not recorded which).

This clonotype was observed many times. V and J are TRBV7-3 and TRBJ1-1, with D tentatively TRBD1 (5 bases). CDR3 length: 14 amino acids. The germline V and J ends were trimmed by 4 bases and 1 base, with 10 bases remaining between them. Germline V gene lookup returns CDR1 SGHTA and CDR2 FQGTGA. The CDR3, as DNA: TGTGCCAGCAGCTCGGGGCGGAGGAACACTGAAGCTTTCTTT. This codes for CASSSGRRNTEAFF.

This clonotype showed up many times. J is TRBJ1-6 and V is TRBV4-1, with D maybe TRBD1 (6 bases). CDR3 length equals 16 residues. Germline loops: CDR1 MGHRA, CDR2 YSYEKL. V was clipped by 1 base and J by 5 bases, with 12 bases between them. The CDR3 DNA follows: TGCGCCAGCAGCCAAGTGGGGGGGCTCGATAATTCACCCCTCCACTTT. Its protein product is CASSQVGGLDNSPLHF.

This clonotype appeared many times. The CDR3 region is CSARDWGALAGNNEQFF. The CDR3 region has the DNA TGCAGTGCTAGAGATTGGGGGGCTTTAGCGGGAAACAATGAGCAGTTCTTC. The chain joins TRBV20-1 to TRBJ2-1, with 8 bases matching TRBD2. Germline CDR1 DFQATT, CDR2 SNEGSKA (reference sequence). V shed 0 bases and J 5 bases; nucleotides not matched to a gene: 12. The length of the CDR3 is 17 residues.